This T cell receptor beta chain was captured in a study of identical twins. MiXCR was run by TCRdb on the 5' RACE reads, yielding one entry per CDR3 protein. The table has hundreds of thousands of distinct CDR3 sequences, about 20% seen once. Per the germline V gene, CDR1 is SGHVS and CDR2 is FNYEAQ. The CDR3 has 16 residues. V shed 5 bases and J 3 bases; nucleotides not matched to a gene: 7. Another study also made use of these data, one on T cells expressing NK-cell markers.

The material sequenced was PBMCs. The chain uses TRBV7-6 and TRBJ2-5; the match to TRBD2 covers 12 bases. The TCR comes from a woman under 30 in good health. Written as DNA, the CDR3 is TGTGCCAGCAGCCCTCCCTCTAGCGGGGGGGAAGAGACCCAGTACTTC. Translation: CASSPPSSGGEETQYF.